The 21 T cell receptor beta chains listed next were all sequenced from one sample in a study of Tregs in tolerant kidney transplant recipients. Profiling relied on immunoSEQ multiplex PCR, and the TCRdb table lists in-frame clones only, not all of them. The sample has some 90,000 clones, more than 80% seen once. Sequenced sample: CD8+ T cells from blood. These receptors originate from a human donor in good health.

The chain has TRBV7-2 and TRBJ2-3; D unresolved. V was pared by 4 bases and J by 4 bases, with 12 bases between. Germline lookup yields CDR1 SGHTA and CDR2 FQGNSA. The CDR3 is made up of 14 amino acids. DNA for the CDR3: TGTGCCAGCAGCTCGCCGGGCCGCCCAGATACGCAGTATTTT. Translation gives CASSSPGRPDTQYF.

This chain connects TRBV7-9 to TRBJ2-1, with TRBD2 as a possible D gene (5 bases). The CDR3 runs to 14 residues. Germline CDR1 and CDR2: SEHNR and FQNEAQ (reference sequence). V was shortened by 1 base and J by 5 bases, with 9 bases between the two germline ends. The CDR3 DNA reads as TGTGCCAGCAGCTTAGTAAGGGAGAACAATGAGCAGTTCTTC. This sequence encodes CASSLVRENNEQFF.

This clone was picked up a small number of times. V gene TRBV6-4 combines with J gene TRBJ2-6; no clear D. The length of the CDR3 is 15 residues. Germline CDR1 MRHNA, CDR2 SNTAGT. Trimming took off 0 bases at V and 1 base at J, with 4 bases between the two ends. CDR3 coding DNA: TGTGCCAGCAGTGACTCGACATCTGGGGCCAACGTCCTGACTTTC. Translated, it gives CASSDSTSGANVLTF.

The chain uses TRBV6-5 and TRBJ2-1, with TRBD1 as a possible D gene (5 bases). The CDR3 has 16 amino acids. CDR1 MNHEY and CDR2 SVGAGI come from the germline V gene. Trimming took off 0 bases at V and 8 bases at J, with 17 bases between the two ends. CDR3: CASSYSQGWSVDEQFF. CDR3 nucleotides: TGTGCCAGCAGTTACTCCCAGGGCTGGAGCGTTGATGAGCAGTTCTTC.

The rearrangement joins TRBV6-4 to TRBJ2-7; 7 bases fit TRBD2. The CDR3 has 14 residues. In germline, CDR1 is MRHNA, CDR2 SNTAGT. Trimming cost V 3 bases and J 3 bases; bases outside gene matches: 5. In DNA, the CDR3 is TGTGCCAGCAGTGAGGGGGGGAAAGGCTACGAGCAGTACTTC. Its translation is CASSEGGKGYEQYF.

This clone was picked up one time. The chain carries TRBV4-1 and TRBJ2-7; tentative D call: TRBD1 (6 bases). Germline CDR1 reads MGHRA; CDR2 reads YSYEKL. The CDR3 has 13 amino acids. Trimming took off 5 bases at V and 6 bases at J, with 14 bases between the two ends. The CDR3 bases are TGCGCCAGCAGCGCGACAGGAACTGGCGAGCAGTACTTC. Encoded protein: CASSATGTGEQYF.

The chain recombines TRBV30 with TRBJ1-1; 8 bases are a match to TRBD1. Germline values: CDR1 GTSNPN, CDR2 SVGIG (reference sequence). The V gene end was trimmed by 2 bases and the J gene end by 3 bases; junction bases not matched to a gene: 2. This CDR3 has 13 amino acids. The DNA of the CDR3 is TGTGCCTGGAGTTCAGGGGGCCACACTGAAGCTTTCTTT. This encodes CAWSSGGHTEAFF.

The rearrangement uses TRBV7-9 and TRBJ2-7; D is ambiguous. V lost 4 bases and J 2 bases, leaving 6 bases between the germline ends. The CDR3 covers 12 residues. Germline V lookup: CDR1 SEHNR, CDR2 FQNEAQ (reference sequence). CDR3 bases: TGTGCCAGCAGCTCGGGTACCTACGAGCAGTACTTC. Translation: CASSSGTYEQYF. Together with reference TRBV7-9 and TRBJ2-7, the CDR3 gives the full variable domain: DTGVSQNPRHKITKRGQNVTFRCDPISEHNRLYWYRQTLGQGPEFLTYFQNEAQLEKSRLLSDRFSAERPKGSFSTLEIQRTEQGDSAMYLCASSSGTYEQYFGPGTRLTVT.

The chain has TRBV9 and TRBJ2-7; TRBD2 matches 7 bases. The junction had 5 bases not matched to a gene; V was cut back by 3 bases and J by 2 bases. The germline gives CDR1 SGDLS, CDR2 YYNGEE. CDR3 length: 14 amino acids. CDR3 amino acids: CASSAGTTAYEQYF. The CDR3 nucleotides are TGTGCCAGCAGCGCGGGGACTACCGCCTACGAGCAGTACTTC. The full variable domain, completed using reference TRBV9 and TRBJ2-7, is DSGVTQTPKHLITATGQRVTLRCSPRSGDLSVYWYQQSLDQGLQFLIQYYNGEERAKGNILERFSAQQFPDLHSELNLSSLELGDSALYFCASSAGTTAYEQYFGPGTRLTVT.

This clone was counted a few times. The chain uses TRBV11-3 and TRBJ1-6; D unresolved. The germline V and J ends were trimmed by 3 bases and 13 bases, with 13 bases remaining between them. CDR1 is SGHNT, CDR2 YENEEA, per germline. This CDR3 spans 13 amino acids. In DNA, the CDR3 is TGTGCCAGCAGCTTTGTTCCGACCTCGCCCCTCCACTTT. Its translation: CASSFVPTSPLHF. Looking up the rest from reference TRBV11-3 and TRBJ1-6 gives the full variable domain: EAGVVQSPRYKIIEKKQPVAFWCNPISGHNTLYWYLQNLGQGPELLIRYENEEAVDDSQLPKDRFSAERLKGVDSTLKIQPAELGDSAVYLCASSFVPTSPLHFGNGTRLTVT.

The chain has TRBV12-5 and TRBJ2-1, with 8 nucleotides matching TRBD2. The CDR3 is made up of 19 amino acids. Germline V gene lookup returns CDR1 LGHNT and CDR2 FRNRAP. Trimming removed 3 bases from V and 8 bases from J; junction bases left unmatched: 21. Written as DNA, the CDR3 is TGTGCTAGTGGTTTTCCCACAGGGCCCATTAACGGGGGGGCGTATGAGCAGTTCTTC. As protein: CASGFPTGPINGGAYEQFF.

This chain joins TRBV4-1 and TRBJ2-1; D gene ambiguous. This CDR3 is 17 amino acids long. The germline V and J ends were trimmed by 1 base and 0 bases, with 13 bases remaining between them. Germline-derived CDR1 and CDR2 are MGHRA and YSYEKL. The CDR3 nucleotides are TGCGCCAGCAGCCAAGGAGGCCGGGCCTCCTCCTACAATGAGCAGTTCTTC. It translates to CASSQGGRASSYNEQFF.

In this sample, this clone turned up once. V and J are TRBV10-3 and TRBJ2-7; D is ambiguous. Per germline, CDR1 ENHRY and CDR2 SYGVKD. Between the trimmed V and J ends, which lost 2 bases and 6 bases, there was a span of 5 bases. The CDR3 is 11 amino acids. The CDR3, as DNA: TGTGCCATCAGTGAGCAGGTCGAGCAGTACTTC. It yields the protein CAISEQVEQYF.

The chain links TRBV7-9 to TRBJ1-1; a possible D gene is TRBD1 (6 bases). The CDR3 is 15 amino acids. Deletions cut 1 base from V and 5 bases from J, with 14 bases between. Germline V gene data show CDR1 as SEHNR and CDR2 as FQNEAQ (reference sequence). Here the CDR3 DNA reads TGTGCCAGCAGCTTAGGCGGACAGCGGAGGACTGAAGCTTTCTTT. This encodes CASSLGGQRRTEAFF.

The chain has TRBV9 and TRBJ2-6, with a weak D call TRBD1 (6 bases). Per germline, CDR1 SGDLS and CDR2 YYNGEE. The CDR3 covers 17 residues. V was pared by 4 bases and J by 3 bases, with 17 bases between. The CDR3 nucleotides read TGTGCCAGCAGCATCCACACAGGGTTGGGTGGGGCCAACGTCCTGACTTTC. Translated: CASSIHTGLGGANVLTF.

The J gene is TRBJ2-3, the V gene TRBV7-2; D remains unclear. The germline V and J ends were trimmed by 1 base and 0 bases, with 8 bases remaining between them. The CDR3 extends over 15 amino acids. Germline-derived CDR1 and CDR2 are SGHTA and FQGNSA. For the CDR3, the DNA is TGTGCCAGCAGCTTAGGGACCACTAGCACAGATACGCAGTATTTT. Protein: CASSLGTTSTDTQYF.

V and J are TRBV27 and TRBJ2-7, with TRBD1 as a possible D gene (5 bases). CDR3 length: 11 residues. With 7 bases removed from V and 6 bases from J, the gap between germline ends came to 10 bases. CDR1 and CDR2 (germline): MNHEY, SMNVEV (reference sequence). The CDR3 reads CASIQQGEQYF. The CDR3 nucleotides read TGTGCCAGCATCCAGCAGGGCGAGCAGTACTTC.

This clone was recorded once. The CDR3 DNA reads as TGCGCCAGCAGCCCCCCAACGAACACTGAAGCTTTCTTT. It encodes CASSPPTNTEAFF. This chain links TRBV5-1 with TRBJ1-1; D gene unclear. Per germline, CDR1 SGHRS and CDR2 YFSETQ. Trimming took 4 bases from V and 1 from J, leaving 8 bases between them. The CDR3 is 13 amino acids.

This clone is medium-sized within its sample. CDR3 nucleotide sequence: TGCAGCCTGGATCGGGGGGCGAATGAGCAGTTCTTC. This gives the protein CSLDRGANEQFF. The chain links TRBV29-1 to TRBJ2-1; weak D call: TRBD2 (7 bases). V lost 8 bases, J lost 7 bases, and 15 bases lay in between. Per the germline V gene, CDR1 is SQVTM and CDR2 is ANQGSEA. The CDR3 has 12 residues.

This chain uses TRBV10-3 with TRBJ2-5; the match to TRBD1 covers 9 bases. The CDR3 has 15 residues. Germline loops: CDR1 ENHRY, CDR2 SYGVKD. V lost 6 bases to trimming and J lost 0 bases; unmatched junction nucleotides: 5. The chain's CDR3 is CAISPRDRDQETQYF. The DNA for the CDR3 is TGTGCCATCAGCCCCCGGGACAGGGACCAAGAGACCCAGTACTTC.

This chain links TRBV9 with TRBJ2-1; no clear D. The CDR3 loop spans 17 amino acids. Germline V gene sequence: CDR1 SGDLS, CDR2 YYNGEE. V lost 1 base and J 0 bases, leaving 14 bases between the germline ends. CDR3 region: CASSVSGGYSSYNEQFF. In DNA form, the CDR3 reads TGTGCCAGCAGCGTAAGTGGTGGCTACTCCTCCTACAATGAGCAGTTCTTC.